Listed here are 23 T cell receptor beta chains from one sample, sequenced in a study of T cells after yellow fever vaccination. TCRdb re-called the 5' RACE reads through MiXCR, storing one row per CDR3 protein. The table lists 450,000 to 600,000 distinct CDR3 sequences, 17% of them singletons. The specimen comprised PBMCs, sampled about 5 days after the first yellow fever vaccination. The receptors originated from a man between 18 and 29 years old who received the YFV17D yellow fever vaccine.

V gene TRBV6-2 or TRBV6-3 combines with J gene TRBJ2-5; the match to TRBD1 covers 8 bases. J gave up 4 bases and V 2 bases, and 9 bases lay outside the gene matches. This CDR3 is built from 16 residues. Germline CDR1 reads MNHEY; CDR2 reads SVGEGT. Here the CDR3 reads CASSYRPGGGGETQYF. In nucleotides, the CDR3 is TGTGCCAGCAGTTACAGGCCAGGGGGCGGAGGAGAGACCCAGTACTTC.

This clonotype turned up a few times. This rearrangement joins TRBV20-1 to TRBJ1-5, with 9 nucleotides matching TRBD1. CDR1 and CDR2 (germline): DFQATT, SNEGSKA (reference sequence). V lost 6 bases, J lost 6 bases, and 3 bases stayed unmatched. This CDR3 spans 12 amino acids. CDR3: CSAKTGGQPQHF. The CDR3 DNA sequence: TGCAGTGCCAAGACAGGGGGTCAGCCCCAGCATTTT.

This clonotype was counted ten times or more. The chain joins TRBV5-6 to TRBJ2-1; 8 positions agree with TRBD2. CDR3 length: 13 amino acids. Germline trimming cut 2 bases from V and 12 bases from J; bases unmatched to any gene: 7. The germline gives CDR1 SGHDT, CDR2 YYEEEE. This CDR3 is CASSFSGGPRQFF. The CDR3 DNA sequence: TGTGCCAGCAGCTTCAGCGGGGGCCCAAGGCAGTTCTTC.

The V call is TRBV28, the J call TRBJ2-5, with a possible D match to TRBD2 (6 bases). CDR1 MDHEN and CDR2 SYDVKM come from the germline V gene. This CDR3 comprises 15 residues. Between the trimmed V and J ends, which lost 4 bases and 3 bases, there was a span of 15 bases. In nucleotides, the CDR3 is TGTGCCAGCAGTTCCCAAAAGGGCGGGGAAGAGACCCAGTACTTC. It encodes CASSSQKGGEETQYF.

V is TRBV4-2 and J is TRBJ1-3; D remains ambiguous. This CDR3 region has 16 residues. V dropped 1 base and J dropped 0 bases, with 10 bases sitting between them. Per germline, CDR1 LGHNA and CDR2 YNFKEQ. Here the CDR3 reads CASSQVGRTSGNTIYF. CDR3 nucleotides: TGTGCCAGCAGCCAAGTGGGCAGGACCTCTGGAAACACCATATATTTT.

CDR3 DNA sequence: TGTGCCAGCAGTTTAACGGATTCGACCTACAATGAGCAGTTCTTC. Translated, it gives CASSLTDSTYNEQFF. The rearrangement links TRBV28 to TRBJ2-1, with unresolved D. Trimming left V 2 bases short and J 2 bases short, with 10 bases between. This CDR3 spans 15 amino acids. Per germline, CDR1 MDHEN and CDR2 SYDVKM.

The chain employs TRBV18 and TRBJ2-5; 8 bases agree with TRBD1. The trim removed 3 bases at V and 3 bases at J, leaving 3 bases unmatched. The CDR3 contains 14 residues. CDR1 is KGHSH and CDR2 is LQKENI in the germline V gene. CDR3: CASSPWTGKETQYF. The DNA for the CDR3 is TGTGCCAGCTCACCCTGGACAGGGAAAGAGACCCAGTACTTC. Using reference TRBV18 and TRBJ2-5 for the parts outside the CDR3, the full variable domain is NAGVMQNPRHLVRRRGQEARLRCSPMKGHSHVYWYRQLPEEGLKFMVYLQKENIIDESGMPKERFSAEFPKEGPSILRIQQVVRGDSAAYFCASSPWTGKETQYFGPGTRLLVL.

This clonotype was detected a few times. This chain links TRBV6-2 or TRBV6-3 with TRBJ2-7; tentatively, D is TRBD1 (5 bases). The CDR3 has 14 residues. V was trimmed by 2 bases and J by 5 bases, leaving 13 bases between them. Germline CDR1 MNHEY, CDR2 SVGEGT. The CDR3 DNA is TGTGCCAGCAGTTACCTCGTGGCAGGGAACGAGCAGTACTTC. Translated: CASSYLVAGNEQYF.

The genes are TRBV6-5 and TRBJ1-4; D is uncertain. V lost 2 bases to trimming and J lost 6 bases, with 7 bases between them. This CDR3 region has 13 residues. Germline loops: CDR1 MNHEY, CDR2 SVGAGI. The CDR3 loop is CASSYNSHEKLFF. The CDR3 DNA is TGTGCCAGCAGTTACAACAGTCATGAAAAACTGTTTTTT.

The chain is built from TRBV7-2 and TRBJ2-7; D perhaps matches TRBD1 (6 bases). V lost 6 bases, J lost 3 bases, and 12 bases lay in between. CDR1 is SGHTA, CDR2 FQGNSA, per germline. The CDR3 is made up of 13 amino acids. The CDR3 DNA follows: TGTGCCAGCAGTGCAGGGGCCGTCTACGAGCAGTACGTC. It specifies CASSAGAVYEQYV.

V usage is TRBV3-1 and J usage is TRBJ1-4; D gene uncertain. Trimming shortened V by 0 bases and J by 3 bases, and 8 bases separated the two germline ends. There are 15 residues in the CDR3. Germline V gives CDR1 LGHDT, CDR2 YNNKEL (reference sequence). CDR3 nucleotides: TGTGCCAGCAGCCAAGAACGCAGGTCTAATGAAAAACTGTTTTTT. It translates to CASSQERRSNEKLFF.

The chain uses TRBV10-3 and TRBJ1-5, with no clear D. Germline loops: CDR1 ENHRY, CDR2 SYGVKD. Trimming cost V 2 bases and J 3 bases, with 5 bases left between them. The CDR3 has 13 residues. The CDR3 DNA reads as TGTGCCATCAGTGAGGGTAACAATCAGCCCCAGCATTTT. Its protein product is CAISEGNNQPQHF.

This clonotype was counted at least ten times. CDR3 protein: CASSWWTGGFADTQYF. Written as DNA, the CDR3 is TGTGCCAGCAGCTGGTGGACAGGGGGCTTTGCAGATACGCAGTATTTT. This chain uses TRBV5-5 with TRBJ2-3, with TRBD1 matching over 11 bases. V lost 3 bases and J lost 4; bases outside the gene matches: 7. Germline assignment: CDR1 SGHKS and CDR2 YYEKEE (reference sequence). CDR3 length equals 16 residues.

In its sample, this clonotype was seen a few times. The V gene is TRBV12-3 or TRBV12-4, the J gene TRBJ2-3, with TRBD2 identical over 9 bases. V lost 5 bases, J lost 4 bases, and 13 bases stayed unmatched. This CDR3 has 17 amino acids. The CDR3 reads CASSQLTSGNEADTQYF. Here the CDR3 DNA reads TGTGCCAGCAGTCAACTGACTAGCGGAAATGAGGCAGATACGCAGTATTTT.

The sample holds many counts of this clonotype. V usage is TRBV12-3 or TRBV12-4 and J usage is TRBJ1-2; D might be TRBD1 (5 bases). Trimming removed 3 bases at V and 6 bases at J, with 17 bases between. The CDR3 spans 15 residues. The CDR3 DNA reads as TGTGCCAGCAGTTTCGGTAGGGGCCGGTTAGATGGCTACACCTTC. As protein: CASSFGRGRLDGYTF.

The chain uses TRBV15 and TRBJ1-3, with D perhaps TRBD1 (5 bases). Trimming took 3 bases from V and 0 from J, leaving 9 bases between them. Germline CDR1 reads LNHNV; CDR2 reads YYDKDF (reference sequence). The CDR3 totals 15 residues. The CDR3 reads CATSRTASSGNTIYF. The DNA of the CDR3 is TGTGCCACCAGCAGGACAGCAAGCTCTGGAAACACCATATATTTT. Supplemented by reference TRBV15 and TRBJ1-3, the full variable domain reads DAMVIQNPRYQVTQFGKPVTLSCSQTLNHNVMYWYQQKSSQAPKLLFHYYDKDFNNEADTPDNFQSRRPNTSFCFLDIRSPGLGDTAMYLCATSRTASSGNTIYFGEGSWLTVV.

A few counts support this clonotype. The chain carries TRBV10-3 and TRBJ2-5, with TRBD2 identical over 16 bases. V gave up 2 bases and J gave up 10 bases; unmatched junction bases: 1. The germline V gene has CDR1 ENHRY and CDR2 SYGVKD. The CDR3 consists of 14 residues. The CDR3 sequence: CAISEGTSGGVQYF. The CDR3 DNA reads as TGTGCCATCAGTGAGGGGACTAGCGGGGGGGTCCAGTACTTC.

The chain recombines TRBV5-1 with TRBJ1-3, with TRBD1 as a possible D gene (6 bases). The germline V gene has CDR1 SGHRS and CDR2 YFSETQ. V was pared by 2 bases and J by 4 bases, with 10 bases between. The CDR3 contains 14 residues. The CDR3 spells CASSLRGTGNTIYF. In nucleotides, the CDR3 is TGCGCCAGCAGCTTACGGGGGACAGGAAACACCATATATTTT.

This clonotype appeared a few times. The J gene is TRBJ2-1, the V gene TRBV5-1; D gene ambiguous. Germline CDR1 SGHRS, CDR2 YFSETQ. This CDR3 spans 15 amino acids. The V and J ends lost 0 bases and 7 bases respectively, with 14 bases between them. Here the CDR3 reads CASSLGTGPSNEQFF. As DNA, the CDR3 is TGCGCCAGCAGCTTGGGGACCGGCCCGTCGAATGAGCAGTTCTTC.

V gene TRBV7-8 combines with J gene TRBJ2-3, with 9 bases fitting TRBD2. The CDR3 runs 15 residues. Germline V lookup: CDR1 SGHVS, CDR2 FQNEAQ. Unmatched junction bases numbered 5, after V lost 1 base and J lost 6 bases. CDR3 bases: TGTGCCAGCAGCTTAGACCTAGCGGGGTTTGATACGCAGTATTTT. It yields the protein CASSLDLAGFDTQYF.

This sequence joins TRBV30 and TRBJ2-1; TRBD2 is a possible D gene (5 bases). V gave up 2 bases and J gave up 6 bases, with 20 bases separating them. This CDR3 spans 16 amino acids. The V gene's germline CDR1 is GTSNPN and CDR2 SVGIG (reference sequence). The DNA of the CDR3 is TGTGCCTGGAGTCTTACCGCCGGGATTCCGGGCAATGAGCAGTTCTTC. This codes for CAWSLTAGIPGNEQFF.

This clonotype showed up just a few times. CDR3 DNA sequence: TGTGCCAGCAGCCCTGGACAGGGTATCGGTGAGCAGTTCTTC. This translates into CASSPGQGIGEQFF. V gene TRBV11-1 combines with J gene TRBJ2-1; 8 bases are a match to TRBD1. The CDR3 consists of 14 residues. V lost 5 bases, J lost 9 bases, and 9 bases stayed unmatched. Germline assignment: CDR1 SGHAT and CDR2 FQDESV (reference sequence).

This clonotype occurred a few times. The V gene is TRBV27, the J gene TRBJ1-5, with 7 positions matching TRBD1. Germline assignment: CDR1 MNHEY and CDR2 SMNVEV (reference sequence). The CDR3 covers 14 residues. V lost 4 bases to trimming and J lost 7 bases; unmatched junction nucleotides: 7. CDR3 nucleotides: TGTGCCAGCAGTTCCGGACAGGTTCGACAGCCCCAGCATTTT. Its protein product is CASSSGQVRQPQHF.